This T cell receptor beta chain was sequenced in a study of shared clonotypes between healthy human individuals. The table came from immunoSEQ multiplex PCR; TCRdb's copy has only in-frame clones and leaves some out. In the table there are some 2.1 million clones, 90% to 95% of which are singletons. The source is a man between 18 and 35 years old in good health. The sample consisted of naive CD4+ T cells sorted from blood. Described subset: CD45RA+ positively selected.

As DNA, the CDR3 is TGTGCCAGCAGTTCCCCCCCCGGGGCCCAAGAGACCCAGTACTTC. It translates to CASSSPPGAQETQYF. This chain joins TRBV28 and TRBJ2-5; either TRBD1 or TRBD2 may fit D (5 bases each). Germline CDR1 MDHEN, CDR2 SYDVKM. CDR3 size: 15 residues. V lost 4 bases and J 1 base, leaving 13 bases between the germline ends.